Shown below are 5 T cell receptor beta chains from a single sample sequenced in a study of blood T cells in healthy people across ages. The authors ran a second PCR of roughly 6 to 11 cycles using a sample-barcoded 5' primer and a J-beta primer mix. TCRdb called the 5' RACE reads again in MiXCR, with one record for every CDR3 protein. The sample lists more than 900,000 distinct CDR3 sequences; roughly 24% were seen once. The sample was also reused in another study, on T cells of mothers and their children.

Specimen: blood. The receptors stem from a girl aged 2 to 9 in good health.

This chain joins TRBV20-1 and TRBJ2-7; 9 bases are shared with TRBD1. V lost 5 bases, J lost 4 bases, and 9 bases stayed unmatched. The CDR3 runs to 14 residues. Germline loops: CDR1 DFQATT, CDR2 SNEGSKA (reference sequence). CDR3 sequence: CSAESRQGGYEQYF. The CDR3 DNA follows: TGCAGTGCTGAGTCCCGACAGGGGGGTTACGAGCAGTACTTC.

This clonotype was seen a few times. The chain is built from TRBV6-1 and TRBJ2-2, with TRBD1 identical over 7 bases. Trimming took 10 bases from V and 4 from J; bases not matched to a gene: 6. CDR1 and CDR2 (germline): MNHNS, SASEGT. The length of the CDR3 is 13 residues. CDR3 coding DNA: TGTGCCACCGGGACAGATCTCACCGGGGAGCTGTTTTTT. This codes for CATGTDLTGELFF.

The chain joins TRBV27 to TRBJ1-2; D is uncertain. Germline assignment: CDR1 MNHEY and CDR2 SMNVEV (reference sequence). The germline V and J ends were trimmed by 7 bases and 14 bases, with 8 bases remaining between them. This CDR3 comprises 8 residues. CDR3 bases: TGTGCCAGCACCCGGAATACCTTC. Its translation is CASTRNTF.

This chain connects TRBV2 to TRBJ1-2; TRBD1 might be the D (6 bases). CDR1 and CDR2 from the germline V gene are SNHLY and FYNNEI. V was clipped by 7 bases and J by 4 bases, with 13 bases between them. This CDR3 is 13 amino acids long. CDR3 in amino acids: CASNRDSGYGYTF. The CDR3 region has the DNA TGTGCCAGCAACAGGGATTCTGGCTATGGCTACACCTTC. Full variable domain (missing parts from reference TRBV2 and TRBJ1-2): EPEVTQTPSHQVTQMGQEVILRCVPISNHLYFYWYRQILGQKVEFLVSFYNNEISEKSEIFDDQFSVERPDGSNFTLKIRSTKLEDSAMYFCASNRDSGYGYTFGSGTRLTVV.

The rearrangement joins TRBV15 to TRBJ2-5; TRBD2 agrees at 9 bases. V gave up 2 bases and J gave up 6 bases; unmatched junction bases: 7. Germline loops: CDR1 LNHNV, CDR2 YYDKDF (reference sequence). The CDR3 consists of 15 residues. The CDR3 bases are TGTGCCACCAGCAGAAGGACTAGCGAGGGCAAGACCCAGTACTTC. Protein: CATSRRTSEGKTQYF.